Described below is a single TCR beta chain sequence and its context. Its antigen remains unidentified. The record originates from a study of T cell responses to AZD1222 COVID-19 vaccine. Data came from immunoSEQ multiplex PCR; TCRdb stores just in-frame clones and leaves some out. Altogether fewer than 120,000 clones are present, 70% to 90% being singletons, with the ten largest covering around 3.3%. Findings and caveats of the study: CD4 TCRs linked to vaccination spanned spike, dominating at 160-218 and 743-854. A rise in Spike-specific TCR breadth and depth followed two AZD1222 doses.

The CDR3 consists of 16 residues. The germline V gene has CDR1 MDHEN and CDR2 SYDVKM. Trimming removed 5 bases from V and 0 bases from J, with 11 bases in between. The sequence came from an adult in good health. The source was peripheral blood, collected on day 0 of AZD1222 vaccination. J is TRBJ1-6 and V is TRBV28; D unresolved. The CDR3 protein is CASSPRTGSYNSPLHF. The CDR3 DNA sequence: TGTGCCAGCAGTCCTCGGACGGGCTCCTATAATTCACCCCTCCACTTT.